This is a list of T cell receptor beta chains from one sample in a study of cytomegalovirus exposure and HLA in healthy donors. The data were produced by immunoSEQ multiplex PCR, yet TCRdb's version contains in-frame clones alone and is incomplete. The sample holds about 31,000 clones, 87% seen once. The specimen was PBMCs. The receptors originated from a boy under 18 in good health and CMV-seronegative. Each CDR3 is given with its conserved first and last residue. D genes are given only for firm matches. Clone size is not always given. Where it is, it says once, few, many or a class for expanded clones.

CDR3 DNA: TGTGCCAGCAGGGTACAGGGTGGGGGGAACACTGAAGCTTTCTTT; CDR3 protein: CASRVQGGGNTEAFF; J gene: TRBJ1-1; D gene: .; clone size: .; V gene: TRBV6-1
CDR3 DNA: TGTGCCAGCAGCTTGTGGGGGCTGGGGAATTCACCCCTCCACTTT; CDR3 protein: CASSLWGLGNSPLHF; J gene: TRBJ1-6; D gene: .; clone size: once; V gene: TRBV5-6
CDR3 DNA: TGTGCCAGCAGTTACTCGGTTGGAGGGGCCACTGAAGCTTTCTTT; CDR3 protein: CASSYSVGGATEAFF; J gene: TRBJ1-1; D gene: .; clone size: .; V gene: TRBV6-5
CDR3 DNA: TGCGCCAGCAGCTTGGACACAGGCACAGATACGCAGTATTTT; CDR3 protein: CASSLDTGTDTQYF; J gene: TRBJ2-3; D gene: .; clone size: .; V gene: TRBV5-1
CDR3 DNA: TGTGCCAGCAGTTTAGGAGGGCTTTATAATTCACCCCTCCACTTT; CDR3 protein: CASSLGGLYNSPLHF; J gene: TRBJ1-6; D gene: .; clone size: .; V gene: TRBV27
CDR3 DNA: TGTGCCAGCAGTTTAGTTCAGGACACTCTCAGCTCCTATAATTCACCCCTCCACTTT; CDR3 protein: CASSLVQDTLSSYNSPLHF; J gene: TRBJ1-6; D gene: .; clone size: .; V gene: TRBV28
CDR3 DNA: TGTGCCAGCAGCAGACCTAGCGGGGGGGCCTACGAGCAGTACTTC; CDR3 protein: CASSRPSGGAYEQYF; J gene: TRBJ2-7; D gene: .; clone size: .; V gene: TRBV21-1
CDR3 DNA: TGTGCCAGCAGTCAAAAGAGACTAGGGTTGAGCACTGAAGCTTTCTTT; CDR3 protein: CASSQKRLGLSTEAFF; J gene: TRBJ1-1; D gene: .; clone size: .; V gene: TRBV7-9
CDR3 DNA: TGTGCCAGCAGCTGGGGACAGGGGAACACTGAAGCTTTCTTT; CDR3 protein: CASSWGQGNTEAFF; J gene: TRBJ1-1; D gene: TRBD1; clone size: .; V gene: TRBV7-9
CDR3 DNA: TGCGCCAGCAGCCCCAACTACGAGCAGTACTTC; CDR3 protein: CASSPNYEQYF; J gene: TRBJ2-7; D gene: .; clone size: .; V gene: TRBV5-1
CDR3 DNA: TGCGCCAGCACAAACAGGGTGAGAGAGACCCAGTACTTC; CDR3 protein: CASTNRVRETQYF; J gene: TRBJ2-5; D gene: .; clone size: once; V gene: TRBV10-1
CDR3 DNA: TGCGCCAGCAGCCAAGATTCTGCAGGGGATAGGAACTATGGCTACACCTTC; CDR3 protein: CASSQDSAGDRNYGYTF; J gene: TRBJ1-2; D gene: .; clone size: .; V gene: TRBV4-3